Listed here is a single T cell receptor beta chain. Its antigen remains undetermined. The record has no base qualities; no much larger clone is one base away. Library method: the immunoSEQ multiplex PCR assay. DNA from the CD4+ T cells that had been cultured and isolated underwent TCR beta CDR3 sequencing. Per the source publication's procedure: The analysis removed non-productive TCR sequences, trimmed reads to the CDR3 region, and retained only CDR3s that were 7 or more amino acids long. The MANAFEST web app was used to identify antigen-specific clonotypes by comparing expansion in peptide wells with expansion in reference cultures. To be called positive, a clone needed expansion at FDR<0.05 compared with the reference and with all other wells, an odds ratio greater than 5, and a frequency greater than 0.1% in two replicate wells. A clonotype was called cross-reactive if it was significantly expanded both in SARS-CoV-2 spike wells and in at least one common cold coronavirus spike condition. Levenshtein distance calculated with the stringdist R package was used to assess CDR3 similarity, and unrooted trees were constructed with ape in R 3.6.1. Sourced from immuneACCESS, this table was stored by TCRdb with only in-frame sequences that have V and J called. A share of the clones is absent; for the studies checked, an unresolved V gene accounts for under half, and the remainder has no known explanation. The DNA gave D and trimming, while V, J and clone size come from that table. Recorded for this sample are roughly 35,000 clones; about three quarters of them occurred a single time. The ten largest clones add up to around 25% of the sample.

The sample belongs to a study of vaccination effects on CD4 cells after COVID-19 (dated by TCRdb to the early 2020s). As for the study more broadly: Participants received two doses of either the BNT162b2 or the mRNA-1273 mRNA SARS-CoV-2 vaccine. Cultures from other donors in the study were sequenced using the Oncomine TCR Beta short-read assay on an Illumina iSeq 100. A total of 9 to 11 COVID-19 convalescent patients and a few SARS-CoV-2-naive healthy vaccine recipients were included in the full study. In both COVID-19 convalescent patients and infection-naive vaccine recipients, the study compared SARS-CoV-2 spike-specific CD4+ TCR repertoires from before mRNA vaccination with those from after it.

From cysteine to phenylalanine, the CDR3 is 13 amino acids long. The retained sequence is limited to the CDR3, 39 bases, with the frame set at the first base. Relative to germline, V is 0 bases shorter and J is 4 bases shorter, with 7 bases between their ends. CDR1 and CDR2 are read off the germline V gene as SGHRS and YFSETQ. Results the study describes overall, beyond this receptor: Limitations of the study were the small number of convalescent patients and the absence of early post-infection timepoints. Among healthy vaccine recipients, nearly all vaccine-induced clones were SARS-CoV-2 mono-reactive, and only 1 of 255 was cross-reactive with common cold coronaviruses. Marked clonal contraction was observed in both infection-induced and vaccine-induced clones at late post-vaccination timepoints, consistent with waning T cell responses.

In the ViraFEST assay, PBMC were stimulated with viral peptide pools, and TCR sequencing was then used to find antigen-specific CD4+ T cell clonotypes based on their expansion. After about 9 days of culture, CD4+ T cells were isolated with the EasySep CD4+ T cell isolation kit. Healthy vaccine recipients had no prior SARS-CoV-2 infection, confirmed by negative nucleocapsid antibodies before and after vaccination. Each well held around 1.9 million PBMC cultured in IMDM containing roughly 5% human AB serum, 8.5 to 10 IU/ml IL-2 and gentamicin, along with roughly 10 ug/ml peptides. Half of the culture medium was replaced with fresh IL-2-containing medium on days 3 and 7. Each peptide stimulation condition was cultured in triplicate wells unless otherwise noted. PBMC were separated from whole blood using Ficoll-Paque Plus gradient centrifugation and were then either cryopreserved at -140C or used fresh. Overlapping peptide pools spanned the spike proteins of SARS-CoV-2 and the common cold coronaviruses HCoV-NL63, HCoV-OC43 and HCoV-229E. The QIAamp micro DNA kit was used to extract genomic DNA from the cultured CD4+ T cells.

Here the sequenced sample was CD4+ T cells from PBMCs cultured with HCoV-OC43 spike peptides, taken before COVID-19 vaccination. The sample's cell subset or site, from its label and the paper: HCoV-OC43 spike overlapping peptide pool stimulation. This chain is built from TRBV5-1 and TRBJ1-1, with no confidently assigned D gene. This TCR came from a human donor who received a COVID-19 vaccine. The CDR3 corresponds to CASSLEGSTEAFF. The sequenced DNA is TGCGCCAGCAGCTTGGAGGGAAGCACTGAAGCTTTCTTT. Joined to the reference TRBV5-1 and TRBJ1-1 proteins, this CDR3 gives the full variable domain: KAGVTQTPRYLIKTRGQQVTLSCSPISGHRSVSWYQQTPGQGLQFLFEYFSETQRNKGNFPGRFSGRQFSNSRSEMNVSTLELGDSALYLCASSLEGSTEAFFGQGTRLTVV.